These T cell receptor beta chains were read from a single sample in a study of blood T cell repertoires in COVID-19. Clones were read by immunoSEQ multiplex PCR, and TCRdb kept only the in-frame ones, dropping some. The table lists about 380,000 clones, around 87% of them singletons, with around 7% in the top ten. The sequencing input was peripheral blood. These receptors were collected from a man aged 18 to 35 with active or convalescent COVID-19. Both conserved end residues are part of each CDR3. The D gene is left open where the match is weak. For some rows the clone size is stated as once, few or many, or as a class when expanded; others skip it.

v_gene	j_gene	abundance	d_gene	CDR3aa	CDR3nt
TRBV6-5	TRBJ1-1	-	TRBD1	CASSQHRGGNTEAFF	TGTGCCAGCAGTCAACACAGGGGAGGGAACACTGAAGCTTTCTTT
TRBV28	TRBJ1-2	-	-	CASSLDRNYGYTF	TGTGCCAGCAGCCTAGACAGAAACTATGGCTACACCTTC
TRBV7-2	TRBJ1-2	few	TRBD1	CASSTQDRGESNYGYTF	TGTGCCAGCAGCACTCAGGACAGGGGTGAGTCTAACTATGGCTACACCTTC
TRBV7-9	TRBJ2-6	-	-	CASSLAGANVLTF	TGTGCCAGCAGCTTAGCTGGGGCCAACGTGCTGACTTTC
TRBV24-1	TRBJ2-5	-	TRBD2	CATSDWTSGGVGTQYF	TGTGCCACCAGTGATTGGACTAGCGGGGGGGTAGGGACCCAGTACTTC
TRBV7-8	TRBJ1-1	-	TRBD1	CASSLSREVGQSNTEAFF	TGTGCCAGCAGCTTATCAAGGGAGGTGGGACAGTCGAACACTGAAGCTTTCTTT
TRBV19	TRBJ2-7	-	-	CASSSRGGWYEQYF	TGTGCCAGTAGTTCAAGGGGTGGCTGGTACGAGCAGTACTTC
TRBV29-1	TRBJ2-2	-	-	CSVERAGELFF	TGCAGCGTTGAGCGGGCCGGGGAGCTGTTTTTT
TRBV6-1	TRBJ2-1	once	-	CASSEALTALNEQFF	TGTGCCAGCAGTGAAGCGCTGACAGCCCTCAATGAGCAGTTCTTC
TRBV7-8	TRBJ1-5	-	-	CASSLGQYQPQHF	TGTGCCAGCAGCTTAGGACAGTATCAGCCCCAGCATTTT
TRBV13	TRBJ2-2	-	TRBD1	CASSPTTGGSGELFF	TGTGCCAGCAGCCCTACTACAGGGGGCTCCGGGGAGCTGTTTTTT
TRBV24-1	TRBJ2-1	once	-	CATSDLQRGQAGVNEQFF	TGTGCCACCAGTGATTTGCAACGGGGACAGGCGGGGGTCAATGAGCAGTTCTTC
TRBV6-5	TRBJ2-1	-	-	CASRGRVTDYNEQFF	TGTGCCAGCAGGGGCAGGGTGACGGACTACAATGAGCAGTTCTTC
TRBV12-3/TRBV12-4	TRBJ2-4	-	TRBD1	CASRGWTGSMNF	TGTGCCAGCAGGGGATGGACAGGGAGTATGAACTTC
TRBV6-5	TRBJ2-5	-	TRBD1	CASSYQAPGGGETQYF	TGTGCCAGCAGTTATCAAGCTCCAGGGGGCGGAGAGACCCAGTACTTC
TRBV11-1	TRBJ2-5	-	TRBD2	CASRFRGGETQYF	TGTGCCAGCAGGTTCCGGGGGGGAGAGACCCAGTACTTC
TRBV7-9	TRBJ1-4	-	TRBD1	CASSTRLTGRNEKLFF	TGTGCCAGCAGCACTCGACTGACAGGGCGAAATGAAAAACTGTTTTTT
TRBV6-2/TRBV6-3	TRBJ2-1	once	-	CASSYSSLGLNYNEQFF	TGTGCCAGCAGTTACTCGAGTCTAGGACTGAACTACAATGAGCAGTTCTTC
TRBV19	TRBJ1-3	-	TRBD1	CASSGRQGRWGNTIYF	TGTGCCAGTAGTGGACGACAGGGACGTTGGGGGAACACCATATATTTT
TRBV28	TRBJ1-3	-	TRBD1	CASSLRTGDSGNTIYF	TGTGCCAGCAGTTTAAGGACAGGGGATTCTGGAAACACCATATATTTT
TRBV4-3	TRBJ1-2	-	-	CASSQLGHNYGYTF	TGCGCCAGCAGCCAATTGGGACACAACTATGGCTACACCTTC
TRBV5-6	TRBJ2-7	-	-	CASSLRARAEQYF	TGTGCCAGCAGCCTCAGGGCGAGAGCGGAGCAGTACTTC
TRBV9	TRBJ2-2	-	-	CASSVGDIKNTGELFF	TGTGCCAGCAGCGTAGGGGACATAAAGAACACCGGGGAGCTGTTTTTT
TRBV20-1	TRBJ2-3	-	TRBD1	CSASSDRGADTQYF	TGCAGTGCTAGTTCGGACAGGGGCGCAGATACGCAGTATTTT
TRBV7-8	TRBJ1-5	-	-	CASSFQGNQPQHF	TGTGCCAGCAGCTTTCAGGGCAACCAGCCCCAGCATTTT
TRBV24-1	TRBJ1-3	-	-	CATSDPLSNTIYF	TGTGCCACCAGTGATCCCCTTTCAAACACCATATATTTT
TRBV28	TRBJ2-7	-	-	CASSPRRATAYEQYF	TGTGCCAGCAGTCCCCGAAGGGCGACAGCGTACGAGCAGTACTTC
TRBV28	TRBJ1-3	-	-	CASSFRQGLLNTIYF	TGTGCCAGCAGTTTTAGGCAGGGACTGTTAAACACCATATATTTT
TRBV3-1/TRBV3-2	TRBJ1-1	-	TRBD1	CASSPYGQGAGDTEAFF	TGTGCCAGCAGCCCTTATGGACAGGGGGCCGGGGACACTGAAGCTTTCTTT
TRBV5-1	TRBJ1-4	-	TRBD1	CASSLTGATNEKLFF	TGCGCCAGCAGCTTGACAGGGGCAACTAATGAAAAACTGTTTTTT
TRBV4-3	TRBJ2-7	-	-	CASSQTDYSDEQYF	TGCGCCAGCAGCCAAACGGACTATTCGGACGAGCAGTACTTC
TRBV7-2	TRBJ2-1	-	TRBD2	CASSPQELAGSNEQFF	TGTGCCAGCAGCCCACAGGAACTAGCGGGTAGCAATGAGCAGTTCTTC
TRBV19	TRBJ1-5	-	-	CASSILEGVNQPQHF	TGTGCCAGTAGTATTTTAGAAGGAGTCAATCAGCCCCAGCATTTT
TRBV29-1	TRBJ1-2	-	-	CSVHQGNNYGYTF	TGCAGCGTGCACCAGGGGAATAACTATGGCTACACCTTC
TRBV27	TRBJ2-7	-	TRBD1	CASSLATGGYEQYF	TGTGCCAGCAGTTTAGCGACAGGGGGATACGAGCAGTACTTC
TRBV7-9	TRBJ2-7	-	TRBD1	CASSRDRGSYEQYF	TGTGCCAGCAGCAGGGACAGGGGATCCTACGAGCAGTACTTC
TRBV7-9	TRBJ2-7	few	TRBD1	CASSPRDSHSYEQYF	TGTGCCAGCAGCCCACGGGACAGCCACTCCTACGAGCAGTACTTC
TRBV10-2	TRBJ2-3	-	-	CASSVGQTDTQYF	TGCGCCAGCAGTGTAGGACAAACAGATACGCAGTATTTT
TRBV27	TRBJ2-2	-	TRBD1	CASSFRGYTGELFF	TGTGCCAGCAGTTTCAGGGGGTACACCGGGGAGCTGTTTTTT
TRBV28	TRBJ1-6	-	-	CASSSGPTWPLHF	TGTGCCAGCAGTTCAGGCCCCACCTGGCCCCTCCACTTT
TRBV28	TRBJ1-1	-	-	CASSRTGNLEKAFF	TGTGCCAGCAGCCGCACCGGGAACCTAGAAAAAGCTTTCTTT
TRBV6-5	TRBJ1-1	-	-	CAVGGTEKPTEAFF	TGTGCCGTCGGGGGAACAGAGAAACCCACTGAAGCTTTCTTT